The rows below give T cell receptor beta chains drawn from one sample of a study of blood T cell repertoires in COVID-19. Some clones are missing from TCRdb's copy, which holds only in-frame ones; the method was immunoSEQ multiplex PCR. The sample consists of about 160,000 clones, over 70% of them appearing once. The sample consisted of peripheral blood. Every receptor here comes from a woman aged 80 or older with active or convalescent COVID-19. Each CDR3 is given with its conserved first and last residue. D genes are given only for firm matches. Size is omitted from some rows. Given values are once, few, many or a class for expanded clones.

clone size: many
D gene: NA
J gene: TRBJ1-5
V gene: TRBV3-1/TRBV3-2
CDR3 DNA: TGTGCCAGCAGCCAAGATACAATCAATCAGCCCCAGCATTTT
CDR3 protein: CASSQDTINQPQHF

clone size: NA
D gene: NA
J gene: TRBJ1-3
V gene: TRBV29-1
CDR3 DNA: TGCACGGCCAGGCGATTCTCTGGAAACACCATATATTTT
CDR3 protein: CTARRFSGNTIYF

clone size: once
D gene: TRBD1
J gene: TRBJ1-2
V gene: TRBV5-1
CDR3 DNA: TGCGCCAGCACCGACAGGGGCGTAGGGTCTACTGGCTACACCTTC
CDR3 protein: CASTDRGVGSTGYTF

clone size: NA
D gene: TRBD1
J gene: TRBJ1-4
V gene: TRBV19
CDR3 DNA: TGTGCCAGTAAAACAGGACAGGGTCGGGCTAATGAAAAACTGTTTTTT
CDR3 protein: CASKTGQGRANEKLFF

clone size: NA
D gene: TRBD2
J gene: TRBJ2-5
V gene: TRBV5-1
CDR3 DNA: TGCGCCAGCAGCTTGGGGTCAACGGGAGGGGAAGAGACCCAGTACTTC
CDR3 protein: CASSLGSTGGEETQYF

clone size: NA
D gene: NA
J gene: TRBJ2-1
V gene: TRBV21-1
CDR3 DNA: TGTGCCAGCACGCAACCCCCCTTACAGGGAACTGGGAATGAGCAGTTCTTC
CDR3 protein: CASTQPPLQGTGNEQFF

clone size: few
D gene: TRBD2
J gene: TRBJ2-1
V gene: TRBV5-1
CDR3 DNA: TGCGCCGGGTCGTCGGGGCTAGCGGACAATGAGCAGTTCTTC
CDR3 protein: CAGSSGLADNEQFF

clone size: NA
D gene: NA
J gene: TRBJ1-4
V gene: TRBV10-3
CDR3 DNA: TGTGCCATCAGTGAGCTGCCGGGGAAACTGTTTTTT
CDR3 protein: CAISELPGKLFF

clone size: once
D gene: TRBD1
J gene: TRBJ2-2
V gene: TRBV25-1
CDR3 DNA: TGTGCCAGCAGCGTCAACAGGGGGAAGGTCACCGGGGAGCTGTTTTTT
CDR3 protein: CASSVNRGKVTGELFF

clone size: NA
D gene: TRBD1
J gene: TRBJ1-2
V gene: TRBV3-1/TRBV3-2
CDR3 DNA: TGTGCCAGCAACGGACAGGAGGACGGCTACACCTTC
CDR3 protein: CASNGQEDGYTF

clone size: NA
D gene: NA
J gene: TRBJ1-1
V gene: TRBV19
CDR3 DNA: TGTGCCAGTAGCCCTCGGGGTGTGAACACTGAAGCTTTCTTT
CDR3 protein: CASSPRGVNTEAFF

clone size: NA
D gene: NA
J gene: TRBJ1-6
V gene: TRBV27
CDR3 DNA: TGTGCCAGCAGTTATACAGGGCCTAATTCACCCCTCCACTTT
CDR3 protein: CASSYTGPNSPLHF

clone size: NA
D gene: NA
J gene: TRBJ1-5
V gene: TRBV19
CDR3 DNA: TGTGCCAGTAGTAAGAGGGTTGATAGCAATCAGCCCCAGCATTTT
CDR3 protein: CASSKRVDSNQPQHF

clone size: NA
D gene: TRBD1
J gene: TRBJ1-4
V gene: TRBV7-9
CDR3 DNA: TGTGCCAGCAGTTCGCCGGGACAGGGGAACGAAAAACTGTTTTTT
CDR3 protein: CASSSPGQGNEKLFF

clone size: NA
D gene: NA
J gene: TRBJ1-1
V gene: TRBV7-9
CDR3 DNA: TGTGCCAGCAGCGGTACAGCGAACACTGAAGCTTTCTTT
CDR3 protein: CASSGTANTEAFF

clone size: NA
D gene: NA
J gene: TRBJ1-1
V gene: TRBV12-5
CDR3 DNA: TGTGCTAGTGGTTTGGTACTGGGACAACCCTTGAACACTGAAGCTTTCTTT
CDR3 protein: CASGLVLGQPLNTEAFF

clone size: NA
D gene: NA
J gene: TRBJ1-1
V gene: TRBV5-1
CDR3 DNA: TGCGCCAGCTCCAGGGGAAGGAACACTGAAGCTTTCTTT
CDR3 protein: CASSRGRNTEAFF

clone size: NA
D gene: NA
J gene: TRBJ1-3
V gene: TRBV11-3
CDR3 DNA: TGTGCCAGCAGCGCAGGGCTTTCGGGAAACACCATATATTTT
CDR3 protein: CASSAGLSGNTIYF

clone size: NA
D gene: NA
J gene: TRBJ2-3
V gene: TRBV10-1
CDR3 DNA: TGCGCCAGCAGTGAGGGGGGGGCTAGCACAGATACGCAGTATTTT
CDR3 protein: CASSEGGASTDTQYF

clone size: NA
D gene: NA
J gene: TRBJ1-5
V gene: TRBV28
CDR3 DNA: TGTGCCAGCAGTTGGCGGAATCAGCCCCAGCATTTT
CDR3 protein: CASSWRNQPQHF

clone size: NA
D gene: TRBD1
J gene: TRBJ1-4
V gene: TRBV27
CDR3 DNA: TGTGCCAGCAGGTCCCGACAGGGGGCTAATGAAAAACTGTTTTTT
CDR3 protein: CASRSRQGANEKLFF

clone size: NA
D gene: NA
J gene: TRBJ2-3
V gene: TRBV5-1
CDR3 DNA: TGCGCCAGCAGCTTAGGGCAGGGGGGTATAGATACGCAGTATTTT
CDR3 protein: CASSLGQGGIDTQYF

clone size: NA
D gene: NA
J gene: TRBJ1-4
V gene: TRBV2
CDR3 DNA: TGTGCCAGCAGTGGGGTTGGGGGGGAAAAACTGTTTTTT
CDR3 protein: CASSGVGGEKLFF

clone size: NA
D gene: NA
J gene: TRBJ1-2
V gene: TRBV7-2
CDR3 DNA: TGTGCCAGCAGTCCCCCGGACAGAATTCGCTATGGCTACACCTTC
CDR3 protein: CASSPPDRIRYGYTF